This T cell receptor beta chain is drawn from a study of blood T cell repertoires in COVID-19. About the study: Sources were T cells, B-cell-depleted T cells, or PBMCs; the material itself was cDNA or gDNA.

After removal of 5 bases from V and 1 base from J, the junction contained 2 bases not matched to a gene. Germline CDR1 and CDR2: SQVTM and ANQGSEA. CDR3 length equals 15 residues. Sequencing used immunoSEQ multiplex PCR; TCRdb keeps in-frame clones, though not all of them. The sample includes about 100,000 clones, around four fifths seen only once; the top ten take roughly 12%. The gene calls are TRBV29-1 and TRBJ2-6; 10 nucleotides line up with TRBD2. Sequences were obtained from peripheral blood. The TCR sequence derives from a man aged 50-60 years with active or convalescent COVID-19. The CDR3 region has the DNA TGCAGCGTTCTAGCGGGAGATTCTGGGGCCAACGTCCTGACTTTC. This sequence encodes CSVLAGDSGANVLTF.